This T cell receptor beta chain was documented in a study of T cell responses to AZD1222 COVID-19 vaccine. The CDR3 loop spans 14 amino acids. V was clipped by 1 base and J by 6 bases, with 12 bases between them. Germline V gene data show CDR1 as SGHNT and CDR2 as YYREEE (reference sequence). Generated by immunoSEQ multiplex PCR, the TCRdb table keeps only in-frame clones and is missing some. The sample carries approximately 89,000 clones, about 91% recorded once. The V and J genes are TRBV5-4 and TRBJ2-3; D is ambiguous. Sequenced material: peripheral blood, taken on day 0 of AZD1222 vaccination. The origin of this receptor is an adult in good health. The CDR3 here is CASSLNSDSDTQYF. The DNA of the CDR3 is TGTGCCAGCAGCTTGAACAGCGACTCGGATACGCAGTATTTT.